This note documents a single T cell receptor (beta chain) sequence. Its antigen remains unknown. CDR3 length: 16 amino acids. V was pared by 2 bases and J by 7 bases, with 21 bases between. Germline CDR1 SGHNT, CDR2 YYREEE (reference sequence). The record originates from a study of STAT5B mutations in CD4+ large granular lymphocyte leukemia. TCRdb's table, derived via immunoSEQ multiplex PCR, lists solely in-frame clones and lacks some. The table records some 51,000 clones, around 82% of them present only once. Whole-study results and caveats: 8/27 top patient clones versus 2/35 control clones were TRBV06-family.

Sequenced sample: CD4+ T cells from blood buffy coats. This clonotype was sampled from a human donor in good health. The chain recombines TRBV5-4 with TRBJ1-2, with TRBD1 as a possible D gene (6 bases). The CDR3 loop is CASSLQGRGGTSGYTF. In DNA, the CDR3 is TGTGCCAGCAGCTTACAGGGAAGGGGGGGAACTTCTGGCTACACCTTC.